The rows below give T cell receptor beta chains drawn from one sample of a study of cytomegalovirus exposure and HLA in healthy donors. Profiled with immunoSEQ multiplex PCR; TCRdb holds only in-frame clones, not every one. The data show some 140,000 clones, roughly 80% seen once. Material: PBMCs. The source is a young man in good health and CMV-seronegative. Both conserved end residues are part of each CDR3. The order of the fields is D gene, J gene, CDR3 length, clone size, V gene, CDR3 protein, CDR3 DNA. The D gene is left open where the match is weak. Size is omitted from some rows. Given values are once, few, many or a class for expanded clones.

NA	TRBJ2-3	15	NA	TRBV11-2	CASSRIEQGEDTQYF	TGTGCCAGCAGCCGCATCGAGCAGGGTGAAGATACGCAGTATTTT
NA	TRBJ1-1	14	NA	TRBV6-5	CASSYISGDTEAFF	TGTGCCAGCAGTTATATTTCGGGTGACACTGAAGCTTTCTTT
TRBD1	TRBJ2-3	15	NA	TRBV6-1	CASSLGQARTDTQYF	TGTGCCAGCAGCCTTGGACAGGCCCGGACAGATACGCAGTATTTT
TRBD1	TRBJ1-1	14	NA	TRBV6-6	CASIDRGIALEAFF	TGTGCCAGCATTGACAGGGGTATTGCCTTGGAAGCTTTCTTT
TRBD2	TRBJ2-2	17	once	TRBV15	CATSREGTSDYDGELFF	TGTGCCACCAGCAGAGAGGGGACTAGCGATTACGACGGGGAGCTGTTTTTT
TRBD1	TRBJ1-2	13	once	TRBV19	CASSPGQGSGYTF	TGTGCCAGTAGTCCGGGACAGGGATCTGGCTACACCTTC
NA	TRBJ1-5	16	NA	TRBV18	CASSPASDGRGQPQHF	TGTGCCAGCTCACCCGCCTCGGACGGCCGGGGTCAGCCCCAGCATTTT
TRBD1	TRBJ1-1	16	NA	TRBV4-1	CASSQGQGVGNTEAFF	TGCGCCAGCAGCCAAGGCCAGGGGGTGGGGAACACTGAAGCTTTCTTT
TRBD1	TRBJ1-1	15	NA	TRBV2	CASSEQGTANTEAFF	TGTGCCAGCAGTGAGCAGGGGACAGCGAACACTGAAGCTTTCTTT
NA	TRBJ2-5	14	NA	TRBV5-4	CASSQGQVEETQYF	TGTGCCAGCAGCCAGGGTCAGGTCGAGGAGACCCAGTACTTC
TRBD2	TRBJ2-3	12	NA	TRBV2	CATRLASDTQYF	TGTGCCACCCGACTAGCATCCGATACGCAGTATTTT
TRBD2	TRBJ2-1	16	NA	TRBV10-1	CASSNTAGVSYNEQFF	TGCGCCAGCAGTAACACAGCGGGAGTATCCTACAATGAGCAGTTCTTC
NA	TRBJ2-3	15	NA	TRBV18	CASSPLQGITDTQYF	TGTGCCAGCTCACCACTACAGGGAATCACAGATACGCAGTATTTT
TRBD1	TRBJ2-1	16	NA	TRBV5-1	CASSLGGTGAYNEQFF	TGCGCCAGCAGCTTGGGAGGGACAGGGGCCTACAATGAGCAGTTCTTC
TRBD2	TRBJ2-7	17	NA	TRBV4-2	CASSQEGSGPGGYEQYF	TGTGCCAGCAGCCAAGAGGGTAGCGGGCCCGGGGGCTACGAGCAGTACTTC
NA	TRBJ2-7	11	NA	TRBV30	CAWSHIYEQYF	TGTGCCTGGAGCCACATCTACGAGCAGTACTTC
TRBD1	TRBJ1-5	17	few	TRBV5-1	CASSLFPGTEENQPQHF	TGCGCCAGCAGCTTGTTTCCGGGGACAGAAGAAAATCAGCCCCAGCATTTT
TRBD1	TRBJ1-1	13	NA	TRBV9	CASSRTGNTEAFF	TGTGCCAGCAGCCGGACAGGGAACACTGAAGCTTTCTTT
NA	TRBJ2-2	15	NA	TRBV7-9	CASSLSTGYDGELFF	TGTGCCAGCAGCTTAAGTACAGGGTATGACGGGGAGCTGTTTTTT
NA	TRBJ2-1	13	NA	TRBV2	CASRLREYNEQFF	TGTGCCAGCAGACTGAGGGAGTACAATGAGCAGTTCTTC
TRBD2	TRBJ2-5	20	NA	TRBV2	CASSEVGSPSSGRARETQYF	TGTGCCAGCAGTGAAGTAGGGTCACCCTCTAGCGGGAGGGCCAGGGAGACCCAGTACTTC
NA	TRBJ1-4	12	NA	TRBV27	CASSSNNEKLFF	TGTGCCAGCAGTTCAAATAATGAAAAACTGTTTTTT
TRBD2	TRBJ2-1	15	NA	TRBV11-3	CASSRSGRANNEQFF	TGTGCCAGCAGCCGTAGCGGGAGGGCCAACAATGAGCAGTTCTTC
TRBD2	TRBJ2-5	15	NA	TRBV2	CASKKLAGVGETQYF	TGTGCCAGCAAGAAACTAGCGGGAGTTGGGGAGACCCAGTACTTC
NA	TRBJ2-2	13	NA	TRBV5-4	CASSFVSTGELFF	TGTGCCAGCAGCTTCGTGTCGACCGGGGAGCTGTTTTTT
TRBD1	TRBJ2-7	15	once	TRBV5-1	CASSVDRGASYEQYF	TGCGCCAGCAGCGTGGACAGGGGCGCGTCCTACGAGCAGTACTTC
TRBD1	TRBJ2-3	14	few	TRBV7-8	CASSPRQGAYTQYF	TGTGCCAGCAGCCCACGACAGGGGGCATATACGCAGTATTTT
TRBD1	TRBJ2-2	14	NA	TRBV11-3	CASSLGQGTGELFF	TGTGCCAGCAGTTTGGGACAGGGGACCGGGGAGCTGTTTTTT
NA	TRBJ1-2	16	NA	TRBV4-2	CASSQILALYTDGYTF	TGTGCCAGCAGCCAAATTTTGGCGCTTTATACAGATGGCTACACCTTC
NA	TRBJ2-7	12	NA	TRBV10-3	CAISDQRYEQYF	TGTGCCATCAGTGACCAACGGTACGAGCAGTACTTC
NA	TRBJ2-4	15	NA	TRBV6-6	CASSYVGESKNIQYF	TGTGCCAGCAGTTACGTTGGGGAGTCCAAAAACATTCAGTACTTC
NA	TRBJ2-1	16	NA	TRBV11-3	CASSLLGSGFGHEQFF	TGTGCCAGCAGCCTTCTCGGGAGTGGCTTTGGCCATGAGCAGTTCTTC
NA	TRBJ1-5	18	NA	TRBV6-1	CASSGAGRLGRGNQPQHF	TGTGCCAGCAGTGGAGCCGGGAGGTTGGGTCGGGGGAATCAGCCCCAGCATTTT
NA	TRBJ2-7	17	NA	TRBV4-2	CASSQGLVSSVYHEQYF	TGTGCCAGCAGCCAAGGGTTAGTGTCTAGCGTCTACCACGAGCAGTACTTC
TRBD1	TRBJ1-1	14	NA	TRBV30	CAWSYGQGDTEAFF	TGTGCCTGGAGCTACGGACAGGGAGACACTGAAGCTTTCTTT
TRBD2	TRBJ2-7	15	NA	TRBV27	CASSPRTSGSYEQYF	TGTGCCAGCAGTCCCCGGACTAGCGGGAGCTACGAGCAGTACTTC
TRBD2	TRBJ2-1	15	few	TRBV10-3	CAIRPTGGGYNEQFF	TGTGCCATCAGGCCCACGGGCGGGGGGTACAATGAGCAGTTCTTC
NA	TRBJ1-2	13	NA	TRBV19	CASYRKSPYGYTF	TGTGCCAGTTACAGAAAGAGTCCCTATGGCTACACCTTC
NA	TRBJ2-5	14	NA	TRBV18	CASSPRQFEETQYF	TGTGCCAGCTCACCACGGCAGTTTGAAGAGACCCAGTACTTC
TRBD1	TRBJ1-4	15	NA	TRBV11-2	CASSLRDRVDEKLFF	TGTGCCAGCAGCCTCCGGGACAGGGTGGATGAAAAACTGTTTTTT
TRBD2	TRBJ2-6	18	once	TRBV7-9	CASSGFLGTRPGANVLTF	TGTGCCAGCAGCGGGTTTCTTGGGACTAGACCTGGGGCCAACGTCCTGACTTTC
TRBD2	TRBJ2-7	16	NA	TRBV18	CASSSGRAQGVHEQYF	TGTGCCAGCTCATCTGGGAGGGCCCAGGGAGTCCACGAGCAGTACTTC
NA	TRBJ1-1	14	NA	TRBV6-1	CASSEFSRDTEAFF	TGTGCCAGCAGTGAATTTTCCCGGGACACTGAAGCTTTCTTT
NA	TRBJ2-5	14	NA	TRBV6-5	CASSYSQGRETQYF	TGTGCCAGCAGTTACTCCCAGGGTAGGGAGACCCAGTACTTC
TRBD1	TRBJ2-7	13	NA	TRBV7-3	CASSSDRGGEQYF	TGTGCCAGCAGCTCCGACAGGGGGGGTGAGCAGTACTTC
NA	TRBJ2-4	14	NA	TRBV4-1	CASSQEGGENIQYF	TGCGCCAGCAGCCAAGAAGGGGGGGAAAACATTCAGTACTTC
TRBD1	TRBJ2-7	11	NA	TRBV20-1	CSATTGGEQYF	TGCAGTGCAACAACAGGGGGGGAGCAGTACTTC
TRBD1	TRBJ1-3	19	NA	TRBV28	CASSTPGQGGPYSGNTIYF	TGTGCCAGCAGTACCCCGGGACAGGGGGGACCCTACTCTGGAAACACCATATATTTT